This T cell receptor beta chain was recorded in a study of T cell responses to AZD1222 COVID-19 vaccine. Whole-study results and caveats: Targeting of unmutated variant regions was reportedly seen in nearly half of spike-specific TCRs. Compared with day 0, the breadth and depth of the Spike-specific TCR repertoire rose significantly after two doses of AZD1222.

As to this clone: Its antigen is unknown.

Trimming cost V 4 bases and J 4 bases, with 17 bases left between them. The CDR3 spans 16 residues. Germline loops: CDR1 SGHRS, CDR2 YFSETQ. Using immunoSEQ multiplex PCR, the repertoire was profiled, and TCRdb retains in-frame clones only, with some absent. This table holds 100,000 to 150,000 clones, around 90% found once. The receptor was derived from an adult in good health. The sequencing here drew on peripheral blood, taken on day 0 of AZD1222 vaccination. The chain has TRBV5-1 and TRBJ1-4; no reliable D call. In nucleotides, the CDR3 is TGCGCCAGCAGCCTTTACAAGGATTCCATTAATGAAAAACTGTTTTTT. This gives the protein CASSLYKDSINEKLFF.